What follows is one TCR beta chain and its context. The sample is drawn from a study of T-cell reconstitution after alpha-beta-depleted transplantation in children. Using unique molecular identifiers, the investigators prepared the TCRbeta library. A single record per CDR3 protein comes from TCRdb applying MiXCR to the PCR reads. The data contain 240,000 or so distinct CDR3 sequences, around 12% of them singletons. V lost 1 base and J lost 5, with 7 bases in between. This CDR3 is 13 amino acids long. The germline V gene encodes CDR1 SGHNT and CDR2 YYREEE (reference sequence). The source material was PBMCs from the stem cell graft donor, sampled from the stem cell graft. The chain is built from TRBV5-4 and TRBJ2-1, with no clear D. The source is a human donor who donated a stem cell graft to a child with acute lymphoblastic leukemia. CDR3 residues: CASSLTGHNEQFF. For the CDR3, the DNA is TGTGCCAGCAGCTTGACGGGCCACAATGAGCAGTTCTTC.